This T cell receptor beta chain was recovered during a study of T cells in Graves' hyperthyroidism and ophthalmopathy. This clonotype showed up many times. Its cognate antigen is unknown. Trimming cost V 1 base and J 4 bases, with 7 bases left between them. The CDR3 is 13 amino acids. TCR beta CDR3 region amplification was performed from RNA transcripts. The HTBI set primed first-round TCR CDR3 RT-PCR. TCRdb re-analysed the multiplex PCR reads in MiXCR, keeping a single row per CDR3 protein. The sample lists 730,000 or so distinct CDR3 sequences, around a sixth occurring once. General observations from the study: Model-based prediction identified ophthalmopathy a median approximately 6 months prior to its onset.

Material: blood. This sequence joins TRBV12-3 or TRBV12-4 and TRBJ1-2, with D unresolved. This clonotype was sampled from a woman aged 45-59 years with Graves' hyperthyroidism that later progressed to Graves' ophthalmopathy. Written as DNA, the CDR3 is TGTGCCAGCAGTTTAGGGGTTATCTATGGCTACACCTTC. Its protein product is CASSLGVIYGYTF.